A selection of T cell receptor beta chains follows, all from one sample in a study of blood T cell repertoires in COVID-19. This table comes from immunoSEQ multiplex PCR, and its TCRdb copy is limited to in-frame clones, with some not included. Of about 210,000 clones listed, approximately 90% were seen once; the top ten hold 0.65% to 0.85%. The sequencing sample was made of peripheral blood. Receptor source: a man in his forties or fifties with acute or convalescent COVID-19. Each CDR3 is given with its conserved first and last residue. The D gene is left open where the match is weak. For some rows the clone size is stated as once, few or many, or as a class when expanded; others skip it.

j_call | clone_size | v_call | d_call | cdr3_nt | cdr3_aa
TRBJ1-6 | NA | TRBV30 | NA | TGTGCCTGGAGTTGGGCGCAGGGCTATAATTCACCCCTCCACTTT | CAWSWAQGYNSPLHF
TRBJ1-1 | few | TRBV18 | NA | TGTGCCAGCTCATTGGGACTCATGAACACTGAAGCTTTCTTT | CASSLGLMNTEAFF
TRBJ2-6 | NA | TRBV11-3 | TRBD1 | TGTGCCAGCAGCCATGGACAGGGGCGACACTCTGGGGCCAACGTCCTGACTTTC | CASSHGQGRHSGANVLTF
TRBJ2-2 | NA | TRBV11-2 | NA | TGTGCCAGCACGACGCAGGGTGGGAACACCGGGGAGCTGTTTTTT | CASTTQGGNTGELFF
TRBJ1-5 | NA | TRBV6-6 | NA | TGTGCCAGCAGTTTAGACAATCAGCCCCAGCATTTT | CASSLDNQPQHF
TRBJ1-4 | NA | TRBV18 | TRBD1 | TGTGCCAGCTCACTGGGGACAGGGAGGAATGAAAAACTGTTTTTT | CASSLGTGRNEKLFF
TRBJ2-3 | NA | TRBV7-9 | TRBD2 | TGTGCCAGCGAAATGGCGGGGGGTTTCACAGATACGCAGTATTTT | CASEMAGGFTDTQYF
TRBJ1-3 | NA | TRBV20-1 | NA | TGCAGTGCGGGCGTTGTAAACACCATATATTTT | CSAGVVNTIYF
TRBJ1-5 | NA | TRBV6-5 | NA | TGTGCCAGCAGTTATGACGGGAGTCAGCCCCAGCATTTT | CASSYDGSQPQHF
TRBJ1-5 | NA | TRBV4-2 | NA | TGTGCCAGCAGCCCCAGCCTCCGGGTCTTCAATCAGCCCCAGCATTTT | CASSPSLRVFNQPQHF
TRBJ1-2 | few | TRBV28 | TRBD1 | TGTGCCAGCAGACGGACAGGGGGGGACTATGGCTACACCTTC | CASRRTGGDYGYTF
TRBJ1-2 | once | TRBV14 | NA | TGTGCCAGCAGCTCGGGACAAGGGTTCGGGACCTATGGCTACACCTTC | CASSSGQGFGTYGYTF
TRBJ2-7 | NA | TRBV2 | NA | TGTGCCAGCAGGAGCCCCGGGAGCTCCTACGAGCAGTACTTC | CASRSPGSSYEQYF
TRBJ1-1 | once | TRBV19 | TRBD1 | TGTGCCAGTAGCTCCCGGGACAGGGGGCGTTTCGCTGAAGCTTTCTTT | CASSSRDRGRFAEAFF
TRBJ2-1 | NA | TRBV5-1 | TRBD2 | TGCGCCAGCAGCGACCGAAGCGGGAGAGCATACAATGAGCAGTTCTTC | CASSDRSGRAYNEQFF
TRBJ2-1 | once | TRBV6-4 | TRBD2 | TGTGCCAGCAGTGATCGGACTAGCTTATACAATGAGCAGTTCTTC | CASSDRTSLYNEQFF
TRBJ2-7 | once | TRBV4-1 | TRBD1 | TGCGCCAGCAGCCACAAACAGGGGGCGGATGGCGAGCAGTACTTC | CASSHKQGADGEQYF
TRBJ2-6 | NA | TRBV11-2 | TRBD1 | TGTGCCAGCAGCCCAACAGGGGCCAGCTCTGGGGCCAACGTCCTGACTTTC | CASSPTGASSGANVLTF
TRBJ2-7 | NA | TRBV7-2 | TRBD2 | TGTGCCAGCAGCCCGGGCGGAGCTAGCGGGGCCTACGAGCAGTACTTC | CASSPGGASGAYEQYF
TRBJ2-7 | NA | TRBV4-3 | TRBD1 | TGCGCCAGCAGCATAGACGGGACAGGGTCCTACGAGCAGTACTTC | CASSIDGTGSYEQYF
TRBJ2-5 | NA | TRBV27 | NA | TGTGCCAGCAGTTTGAGGGGGTGGAGGGAGACCCAGTACTTC | CASSLRGWRETQYF
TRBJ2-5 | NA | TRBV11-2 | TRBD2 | TGTGCCAGCAGCTGGCGGGGGGGCCGCGTTCGGGAGACCCAGTACTTC | CASSWRGGRVRETQYF
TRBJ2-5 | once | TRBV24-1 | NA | TGTGCCACCAGTGATGTTACAGGGATCCAAGAGACCCAGTACTTC | CATSDVTGIQETQYF
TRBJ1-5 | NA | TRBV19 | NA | TGTGCCAGTAGTATCTCAGGGAATCAGCCCCAGCATTTT | CASSISGNQPQHF
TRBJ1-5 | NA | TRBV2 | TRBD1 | TGTGCCAGCACCTCGGACAGGGTGAATCAGCCCCAGCATTTT | CASTSDRVNQPQHF
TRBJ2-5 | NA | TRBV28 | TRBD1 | TGTGCCAGCAGTTTATGGATAAGTTACAGGGGCTGGGAGACCCAGTACTTC | CASSLWISYRGWETQYF
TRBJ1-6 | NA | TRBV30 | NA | TGTGCCTGGAGGAGAGCCGACAGGAATAAGGATTCACCCCTCCACTTT | CAWRRADRNKDSPLHF
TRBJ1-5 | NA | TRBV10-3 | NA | TGTGCCATCAGTGAGTTACAGGGAAGCAATCAGCCCCAGCATTTT | CAISELQGSNQPQHF
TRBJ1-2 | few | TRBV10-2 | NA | TGCGCCACCTCGACAGGCCCTGAAGGCTACACCTTC | CATSTGPEGYTF
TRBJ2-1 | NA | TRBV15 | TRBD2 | TGTGCCACCAGCAGAGAAACTAGCGGGGGATACAATGAGCAGTTCTTC | CATSRETSGGYNEQFF
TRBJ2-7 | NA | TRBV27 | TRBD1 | TGTGCCAGCAAGGTTACAGGGGGGCAGTCCTACGAGCAGTACTTC | CASKVTGGQSYEQYF
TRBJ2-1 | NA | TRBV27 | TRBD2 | TGTGCCAGCAGTTTGGGACTAGCGGGAGTCTACAATGAGCAGTTCTTC | CASSLGLAGVYNEQFF
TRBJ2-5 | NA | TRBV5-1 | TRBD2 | TGCGCCACTCGGACTAGCGGGAGTGGGGAAGAGACCCAGTACTTC | CATRTSGSGEETQYF
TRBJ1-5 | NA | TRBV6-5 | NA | TGTGCCAGCAGAAACCAGGGGTTCGGTCAGCCCCAGCATTTT | CASRNQGFGQPQHF
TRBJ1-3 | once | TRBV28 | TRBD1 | TGTGCCAGCAGCCGCACAGGGGTCTGGGGCTCTGGAAACACCATATATTTT | CASSRTGVWGSGNTIYF
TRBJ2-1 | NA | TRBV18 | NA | TGTGCCAGCTCCGAGGACAGCCCCCAGTACAATGAGCAGTTCTTC | CASSEDSPQYNEQFF
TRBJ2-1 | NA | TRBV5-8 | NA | TGTGCCAGCAGCTTGGTACAGGGATCCTACAATGAGCAGTTCTTC | CASSLVQGSYNEQFF
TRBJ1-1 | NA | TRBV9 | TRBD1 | TGTGCCAGCAGCGGGCGTGGGACAGCAGCCATGAACACTGAAGCTTTCTTT | CASSGRGTAAMNTEAFF
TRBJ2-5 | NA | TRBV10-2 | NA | TGCGCCAGCAGCCTACAGCAGTCCTCGGAGACCCAGTACTTC | CASSLQQSSETQYF
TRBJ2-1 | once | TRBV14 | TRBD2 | TGTGCCAGCAGCCCTGGACTAGCGGGGCCTGAATGGGGGTGGAATGAGCAGTTCTTC | CASSPGLAGPEWGWNEQFF
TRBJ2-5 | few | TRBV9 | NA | TGTGCCAGCAGCGTAGGTTTTTTTGGGGAGGGGGAGGTGGAGACCCAGTACTTC | CASSVGFFGEGEVETQYF
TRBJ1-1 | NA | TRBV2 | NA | TGTGCCAGCAGTACAGCCCCAGAAAAGGCGAACACTGAAGCTTTCTTT | CASSTAPEKANTEAFF
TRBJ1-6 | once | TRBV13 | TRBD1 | TGTGCCAGCAGCTCAAACCCGACAGGGGATTCACCCCTCCACTTT | CASSSNPTGDSPLHF
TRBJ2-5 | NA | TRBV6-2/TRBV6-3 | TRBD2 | TGTGCCAGCAGTTACAACCCCGGACAGCGGGAGGTCCAGGAGACCCAGTACTTC | CASSYNPGQREVQETQYF
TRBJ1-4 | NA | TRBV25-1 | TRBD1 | TGTGCCAGCAGCACAGGGGGCGCAGGGGAAAAACTGTTTTTT | CASSTGGAGEKLFF
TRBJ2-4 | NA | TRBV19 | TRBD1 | TGTGCCAGTAGTCCTGACAGGGCCCTAGCCAAAAACATTCAGTACTTC | CASSPDRALAKNIQYF
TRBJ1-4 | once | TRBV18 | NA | TGTGCCAGCTCCAGGGGTGAAAATGAAAAACTGTTTTTT | CASSRGENEKLFF
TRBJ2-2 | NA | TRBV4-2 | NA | TGTGCCATCTTTAGCCCGAACACCGGGGAGCTGTTTTTT | CAIFSPNTGELFF
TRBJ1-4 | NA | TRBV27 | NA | TGTGCCAGCAGTTTATTCGCGTATGTGGCTAATGAAAAACTGTTTTTT | CASSLFAYVANEKLFF
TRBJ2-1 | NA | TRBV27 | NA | TGTGCCAGCAGTTTACGGACTTTATACAATGAGCAGTTCTTC | CASSLRTLYNEQFF
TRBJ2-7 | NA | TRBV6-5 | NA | TGTGCCAGCAGTTACTCTGATGGGCGGGATGGAGAGCAGTACTTC | CASSYSDGRDGEQYF